Below are 22 T cell receptor beta chains sequenced from a single sample in a study of T cells in localized non-small cell lung cancer. Here immunoSEQ multiplex PCR was the method, and the copy in TCRdb shows in-frame clones only, minus some. The data show approximately 30,000 clones, about 90% seen once. The input for sequencing was peripheral blood, taken before any cancer treatment. Every receptor here comes from a woman aged 18 to 50 with stage I lung adenocarcinoma.

The chain has TRBV4-3 and TRBJ2-1; the match to TRBD2 covers 8 bases. Germline assignment: CDR1 LGHNA and CDR2 YSLEER. The CDR3 has 15 residues. With V trimmed by 4 bases and J by 5 bases, 7 bases remained unmatched. The CDR3 spells CASSPQREKDNEQFF. The CDR3 nucleotides read TGCGCCAGCAGCCCCCAGCGGGAGAAAGACAATGAGCAGTTCTTC.

The V gene is TRBV30, the J gene TRBJ2-1, with D tentatively TRBD2 (5 bases). V dropped 0 bases and J dropped 3 bases, with 9 bases sitting between them. From germline, CDR1 is GTSNPN and CDR2 SVGIG (reference sequence). The CDR3 consists of 14 residues. The DNA for the CDR3 is TGTGCCTGGAGTGTACCGGGGTTCTACAATGAGCAGTTCTTC. Translation: CAWSVPGFYNEQFF.

This chain links TRBV5-4 with TRBJ1-3, with no clear D. Looked up from germline, CDR1 is SGHNT and CDR2 is YYREEE (reference sequence). Trimming removed 2 bases from V and 0 bases from J, with 12 bases in between. The CDR3 totals 16 residues. Here the CDR3 reads CASSFDRGNSGNTIYF. CDR3 sequence (DNA): TGTGCCAGCAGCTTCGACCGGGGTAACTCTGGAAACACCATATATTTT.

The chain recombines TRBV7-2 with TRBJ2-1, with D unresolved. V was shortened by 1 base and J by 0 bases, with 7 bases between the two germline ends. Germline loops: CDR1 SGHTA, CDR2 FQGNSA. The CDR3 runs 15 residues. The CDR3: CASSLDRSSYNEQFF. CDR3 nucleotides: TGTGCCAGCAGCTTAGACCGGAGCTCCTACAATGAGCAGTTCTTC.

The chain carries TRBV30 and TRBJ2-7, with TRBD1 identical over 9 bases. The germline V gene has CDR1 GTSNPN and CDR2 SVGIG (reference sequence). The CDR3 has 14 residues. V trimming: 1 base; J trimming: 1 base; junction bases outside the gene matches: 2. As DNA, the CDR3 is TGTGCCTGGAGTGGAGGACAGGGGTCCTACGAGCAGTACTTC. Residues: CAWSGGQGSYEQYF.

The rearrangement uses TRBV19 and TRBJ1-2, with D possibly matching TRBD1 (6 bases). The CDR3 has 14 residues. From germline, CDR1 is LNHDA and CDR2 SQIVND (reference sequence). V lost 5 bases and J 3 bases, leaving 13 bases between the germline ends. The CDR3 loop is CASSDRGRDYGYTF. In DNA form, the CDR3 reads TGTGCCAGTAGTGACCGGGGGCGCGACTATGGCTACACCTTC.

The V call is TRBV19, the J call TRBJ2-5; D is possibly TRBD1 (6 bases). Trimming pared 7 bases from V and 5 bases from J, leaving 14 bases between. The CDR3 loop spans 13 amino acids. CDR1 and CDR2 (germline): LNHDA, SQIVND (reference sequence). CDR3 in DNA: TGTGCCAGTATGACGACAGGATCGGAGACCCAGTACTTC. The encoded protein is CASMTTGSETQYF.

The V gene is TRBV19, the J gene TRBJ1-1; D remains ambiguous. The germline gives CDR1 LNHDA, CDR2 SQIVND (reference sequence). V was clipped by 6 bases and J by 5 bases, with 10 bases between them. CDR3 length: 12 residues. CDR3: CASSARGTEAFF. The CDR3 bases are TGTGCCAGTAGCGCAAGAGGGACTGAAGCTTTCTTT. Full variable domain (remainder filled in from reference TRBV19 and TRBJ1-1): DGGITQSPKYLFRKEGQNVTLSCEQNLNHDAMYWYRQDPGQGLRLIYYSQIVNDFQKGDIAEGYSVSREKKESFPLTVTSAQKNPTAFYLCASSARGTEAFFGQGTRLTVV.

V is TRBV7-7 and J is TRBJ2-5, with D tentatively TRBD2 (6 bases). The CDR3 is 13 amino acids. The V and J ends lost 5 bases and 6 bases respectively, with 13 bases between them. Germline V gene sequence: CDR1 SSHAT, CDR2 FNYEAQ (reference sequence). CDR3 region: CASSHGGWQTQYF. CDR3 sequence (DNA): TGTGCCAGCAGCCATGGGGGGTGGCAGACCCAGTACTTC. Using reference TRBV7-7 and TRBJ2-5 for the parts outside the CDR3, the full variable domain is GAGVSQSPRYKVTKRGQDVTLRCDPISSHATLYWYQQALGQGPEFLTYFNYEAQPDKSGLPSDRFSAERPEGSISTLTIQRTEQRDSAMYRCASSHGGWQTQYFGPGTRLLVL.

The V gene is TRBV7-3, the J gene TRBJ1-5; possibly TRBD1 for D (5 bases). V gave up 7 bases and J gave up 4 bases, with 17 bases separating them. This CDR3 has 15 residues. Germline V gene data show CDR1 as SGHTA and CDR2 as FQGTGA. CDR3 sequence (DNA): TGTGCCAGCACCCCCAGTATATGGGGGAATCAGCCCCAGCATTTT. This sequence encodes CASTPSIWGNQPQHF.

The chain recombines TRBV29-1 with TRBJ1-1, with D unclear. CDR1 is SQVTM, CDR2 ANQGSEA, per germline. The V gene lost 5 bases and the J gene lost 3 bases, with 13 bases spanning the gap. The CDR3 runs to 13 residues. CDR3 sequence reads: CSVSVLWYTEAFF. CDR3 coding DNA: TGCAGCGTTTCTGTTCTATGGTACACTGAAGCTTTCTTT.

The V and J genes are TRBV9 and TRBJ2-3; D unclear. V was pared by 0 bases and J by 2 bases, with 10 bases between. CDR1 is SGDLS and CDR2 is YYNGEE in the germline V gene. CDR3 length equals 15 residues. The CDR3 sequence: CASSVAFRFTDTQYF. CDR3 DNA: TGTGCCAGCAGCGTAGCATTCCGCTTCACAGATACGCAGTATTTT. The full variable domain, rest sourced from reference TRBV9 and TRBJ2-3, is DSGVTQTPKHLITATGQRVTLRCSPRSGDLSVYWYQQSLDQGLQFLIQYYNGEERAKGNILERFSAQQFPDLHSELNLSSLELGDSALYFCASSVAFRFTDTQYFGPGTRLTVL.

CDR3 bases: TGTGCCAGCAGCTTAGGTCCAGGGGAGGCCTACGAGCAGTACTTC. This gives the protein CASSLGPGEAYEQYF. The V gene is TRBV7-8, the J gene TRBJ2-7, with D perhaps given as TRBD1 or TRBD2 (6 bases each). This CDR3 spans 15 amino acids. V was cut by 1 base and J by 2 bases, with 12 bases left in between. Germline V gene lookup returns CDR1 SGHVS and CDR2 FQNEAQ.

V gene TRBV5-5 combines with J gene TRBJ2-5; 8 bases are shared with TRBD2. The DNA matches TRBJ2-7 better at its end, which makes the J call doubtful. The length of the CDR3 is 14 residues. The germline V gene has CDR1 SGHKS and CDR2 YYEKEE (reference sequence). The CDR3 sequence is CASSLASGSYEQYF. The CDR3 bases are TGTGCCAGCAGCTTGGCTAGCGGGTCCTACGAGCAGTACTTC.

This rearrangement joins TRBV6-4 to TRBJ1-5, with unresolved D. The CDR3 runs to 14 residues. Germline V gene data show CDR1 as MRHNA and CDR2 as SNTAGT. V lost 1 base and J lost 0, with 4 bases in between. In nucleotides, the CDR3 is TGTGCCAGCAGTGACTATGGTAGCAATCAGCCCCAGCATTTT. Protein product: CASSDYGSNQPQHF.

The rearrangement joins TRBV29-1 to TRBJ2-3, with D hard to call. Germline values: CDR1 SQVTM, CDR2 ANQGSEA. V was shortened by 1 base and J by 4 bases, with 3 bases between the two germline ends. This CDR3 is built from 11 residues. Here the CDR3 reads CSVEGADTQYF. The CDR3 region has the DNA TGCAGCGTTGAAGGGGCAGATACGCAGTATTTT.

This clone is a singleton in its sample. The chain couples TRBV7-9 to TRBJ2-7; D remains unclear. The germline V gene encodes CDR1 SEHNR and CDR2 FQNEAQ (reference sequence). The CDR3 has 12 residues. V shed 3 bases and J shed 3 bases, with 6 bases lying between them. The CDR3 DNA follows: TGTGCCAGCAGCTTCGGGCACTACGAGCAGTACTTC. Translating gives CASSFGHYEQYF.

The V and J genes are TRBV6-5 and TRBJ2-3; 8 bases are shared with TRBD1. Germline V gives CDR1 MNHEY, CDR2 SVGAGI. This CDR3 has 15 residues. V was clipped by 0 bases and J by 3 bases; unmatched bases: 2. This CDR3 reads CASSYSGTGTDTQYF. The CDR3 DNA follows: TGTGCCAGCAGTTACTCCGGGACAGGAACAGATACGCAGTATTTT.

The genes are TRBV18 and TRBJ2-5, with 7 bases matching TRBD2. Germline trimming cut 2 bases from V and 3 bases from J; bases unmatched to any gene: 3. CDR3 length: 14 residues. CDR1 and CDR2 from the germline V gene are KGHSH and LQKENI. The CDR3 DNA is TGTGCCAGCTCACCAAGACTAGCAGAAGAGACCCAGTACTTC. Its protein is CASSPRLAEETQYF.

The V call is TRBV29-1, the J call TRBJ2-7; 8 bases fit TRBD1. The junction had 7 bases not matched to a gene; V was cut back by 6 bases and J by 6 bases. Germline CDR1 and CDR2: SQVTM and ANQGSEA. The CDR3 has 12 amino acids. The CDR3 DNA reads as TGCAGCGTCTCGATGACAGGGGCCGAGCAGTACTTC. Translation: CSVSMTGAEQYF.

This clone was counted once. The rearrangement joins TRBV7-2 to TRBJ1-6, with a possible D match to TRBD1 (5 bases). From germline, CDR1 is SGHTA and CDR2 FQGNSA. V was pared by 5 bases and J by 7 bases, with 15 bases between. The CDR3 is made up of 15 amino acids. Written as DNA, the CDR3 is TGTGCCAGCAGCCAGGGCGGGGCAGTAAATTCACCCCTCCACTTT. Translation: CASSQGGAVNSPLHF.

This clone has only one observation. The chain joins TRBV11-3 to TRBJ2-1; D gene uncertain. Germline V gives CDR1 SGHNT, CDR2 YENEEA. Trimming took off 5 bases at V and 3 bases at J, with 11 bases between the two ends. The CDR3 extends over 14 amino acids. This CDR3 is CASSPRKGYNEQFF. CDR3 DNA: TGTGCCAGCAGCCCCCGGAAAGGCTACAATGAGCAGTTCTTC.